The present T cell receptor beta chain was sequenced within a study of identical twins. This clonotype has ten or more counts. TCRdb passed the 5' RACE reads through MiXCR, listing each CDR3 protein once. Of 700,000 or so distinct CDR3 sequences in the sample, 21% were seen once. These same data were also listed under a study on T cells expressing NK-cell markers.

The TCR sequence derives from a woman between 18 and 29 years old in good health. Sequencing was performed on PBMCs.

CDR3 nucleotides: TGTGCCGCTCAAAGAGCGGGAGTTTTAGGAGAGCAGTACTTC. Protein product: CAAQRAGVLGEQYF. The chain combines TRBV10-3 with TRBJ2-7; 8 bases are shared with TRBD2. The V segment lost 11 bases and the J segment 7 bases; nucleotides outside the gene matches: 16. Germline CDR1 ENHRY, CDR2 SYGVKD. CDR3 size: 14 residues.